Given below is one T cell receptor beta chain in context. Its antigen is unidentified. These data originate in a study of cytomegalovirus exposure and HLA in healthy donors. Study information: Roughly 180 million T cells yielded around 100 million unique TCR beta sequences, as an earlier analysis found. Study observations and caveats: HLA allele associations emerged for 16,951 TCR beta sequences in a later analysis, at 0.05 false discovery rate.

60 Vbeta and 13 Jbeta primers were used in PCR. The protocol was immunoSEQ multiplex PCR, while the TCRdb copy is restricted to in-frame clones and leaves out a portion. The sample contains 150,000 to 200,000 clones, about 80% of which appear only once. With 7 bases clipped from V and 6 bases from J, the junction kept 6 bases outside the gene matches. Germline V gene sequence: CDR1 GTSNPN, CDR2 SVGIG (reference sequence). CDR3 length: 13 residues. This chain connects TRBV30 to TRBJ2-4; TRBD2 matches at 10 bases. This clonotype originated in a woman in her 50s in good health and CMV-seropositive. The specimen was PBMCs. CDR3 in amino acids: CASSLAGVNIQYF. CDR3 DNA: TGTGCCTCCTCCCTAGCGGGGGTAAACATTCAGTACTTC.